This TCR beta chain was identified in a study of T cell repertoires in cytomegalovirus infection. Study at large: Peptides in the study included HLA-C-restricted and HLA-B-restricted CMV epitopes.

Study-wide results and limits: Across the ex vivo response, the dominant clonotypes were HLA-C-restricted CMV-specific TCR beta clonotypes.

This CDR3 contains 12 residues. Per the germline V gene, CDR1 is SGHDN and CDR2 is FVKESK. Between the trimmed V and J ends, which lost 1 base and 8 bases, there was a span of 8 bases. Remarks on this clonotype: Its antigen is undetermined.

TCRdb reprocessed the reads with MiXCR, giving one entry per CDR3 protein. The sample shows fewer than 200,000 distinct CDR3 sequences, about 20% of them seen only once. This sequence originates from a human donor in good health (CMV status not recorded). Some clones in this sample may be carry-over from other donors' samples. The sample here was CD8+ T cells from cultured PBMCs, taken from culture after CMV antigen stimulation. V and J are TRBV14 and TRBJ2-5; D gene uncertain. CDR3 region: CASSQAEYTQYF. As DNA, the CDR3 is TGTGCCAGCAGCCAAGCGGAGTACACCCAGTACTTC.